The TCR beta chain under discussion was sequenced for a study of cytomegalovirus exposure and HLA in healthy donors. About the study: Later analysis reported that the 110 or so validation repertoires shared the platform of the 600 to 750 first-cohort repertoires.

Donors were drawn from the roughly 110-subject validation cohort, separate from the roughly 700-subject first cohort. As to this clone: Its antigen is still unknown.

CDR3 length: 17 amino acids. The ends lost 0 bases at V and 8 bases at J; junction bases unmatched: 9. In germline, CDR1 is SGHTA, CDR2 FQGNSA. Profiling relied on immunoSEQ multiplex PCR, and the TCRdb table lists in-frame clones only, not all of them. The sample lists about 160,000 clones, 70% to 90% seen once, with roughly 5.7% in the top ten. Study-wide results and limits: In vitro testing confirmed a few CMV-associated chains as specific for CMV antigens. The TCR clusters that emerged in the first cohort tended, a later analysis found, to co-occur in the approximately 130 validation repertoires.

This receptor was taken from a woman aged 30 to 39 in good health and CMV-seronegative. The material sequenced was PBMCs. The rearrangement joins TRBV7-2 to TRBJ2-1; 11 bases line up with TRBD1. The CDR3, as DNA: TGTGCCAGCAGCTTAGCGTCGGACAGGGGGCCTCGGGATGAGCAGTTCTTC. This sequence encodes CASSLASDRGPRDEQFF.